These 5 T cell receptor beta chains share one sample of origin, sequenced in a study of blood T cells in healthy people across ages. PCR was performed a second time for roughly 7 to 11 cycles using a sample-barcoded 5' primer and a J-beta primer mix. TCRdb reprocessed the 5' RACE reads via MiXCR and lists one record per CDR3 protein. The repertoire has roughly 730,000 distinct CDR3 sequences, about 56% of them found once; the top ten carry 20% to 30%. Sample: blood. The receptors here all came from a middle-aged man in good health.

About this clonotype itself: An end of the junction does not agree with germline; a read error may underlie this. This chain joins TRBV29-1 and TRBJ1-2, with D possibly being TRBD1 (5 bases). The germline gives CDR1 SQVTM, CDR2 ANQGSEA. CDR3 length: 13 amino acids. This CDR3 is CSDRDDTNYGYAF. CDR3 sequence (DNA): TGCAGCGATCGGGACGACACTAACTATGGCTACGCCTTC.

This clonotype was detected once. A read error may account for a junction end that differs from germline. This chain links TRBV12-3 or TRBV12-4 with TRBJ2-5; D not certain. The DNA end is a closer match to TRBJ2-7, so the J assignment may be wrong. The CDR3 spans 13 residues. The CDR3 loop reads CACSLSQAYEQYF. For the CDR3, the DNA is TGTGCCTGCAGTTTAAGTCAGGCTTACGAGCAGTACTTC.

This chain links TRBV6-2 or TRBV6-3 with TRBJ2-7, with D maybe TRBD1 (6 bases). Germline CDR1 reads MNHEY; CDR2 reads SVGEGT. This CDR3 has 13 amino acids. V lost 11 bases to trimming and J lost 0 bases, with 14 bases between them. CDR3 region: CAGRQASSYEQYF. The CDR3, as DNA: TGTGCCGGGAGACAGGCAAGCTCCTACGAGCAGTACTTC.

This clonotype was recorded once. The gene calls are TRBV7-8 and TRBJ1-5; D not resolved. V was trimmed by 9 bases and J by 7 bases, leaving 13 bases between them. This CDR3 contains 12 residues. From germline, CDR1 is SGHVS and CDR2 FQNEAQ. The CDR3, as DNA: TGTGCCAGTAGTCAAATGGACCAGCCCCAGCATTTT. Its protein product is CASSQMDQPQHF.

This clonotype was picked up a small number of times. This chain links TRBV4-2 with TRBJ2-3; D is uncertain. Germline CDR1 reads LGHNA; CDR2 reads YNFKEQ. This CDR3 has 13 amino acids. Deletions cut 1 base from V and 4 bases from J, with 6 bases between. CDR3 loop: CASSQGYSDTQYF. The CDR3 bases are TGTGCCAGCAGCCAAGGGTACTCAGATACGCAGTATTTT.